This TCR beta chain was recovered during a study of cytomegalovirus exposure and HLA in healthy donors. Researchers ran the PCR with 60 Vbeta and 13 Jbeta primers. Repertoires were generated with immunoSEQ multiplex PCR, while TCRdb's copy carries only in-frame clones and drops some. In the table there are about 200,000 clones, 79% of which are singletons. Germline V gene lookup returns CDR1 PRHDT and CDR2 FYEKMQ (reference sequence). Trimming cost V 5 bases and J 5 bases; bases outside gene matches: 11. CDR3 length equals 17 residues. Sample: PBMCs. This clonotype originated in a girl aged 5-17 years in good health and CMV-seropositive. The rearrangement joins TRBV13 to TRBJ2-5; TRBD2 matches 13 bases. CDR3 in DNA: TGTGCCAGCAGCCAGACCACTAGCGGGGGGGCCGAGGAGACCCAGTACTTC. Protein product: CASSQTTSGGAEETQYF.